The 5 T cell receptor beta chains below were found in one sample sequenced in a study of radiation and T cells in renal cell carcinoma. Time point: blood 4 weeks post-SBRT, at nephrectomy. The treatment here: 15 Gy SBRT to primary tumor, nephrectomy 4 weeks later. Using immunoSEQ multiplex PCR, the repertoire was profiled, and TCRdb retains in-frame clones only, with some absent. The sample has roughly 58,000 clones, 65% to 80% seen once. Sequenced here: blood, sampled from a patient whose treatment included radiotherapy and nephrectomy. All receptors derive from a man in his 60s with renal cell carcinoma.

The chain employs TRBV5-1 and TRBJ2-1; tentative D call: TRBD1 (8 bases). The CDR3 runs to 18 residues. Germline values: CDR1 SGHRS, CDR2 YFSETQ. V was clipped by 4 bases and J by 2 bases, with 22 bases between them. The CDR3 nucleotides are TGCGCCAGCAGCCCTGGACAGGGAAGGGGGGGGACCTACAATGAGCAGTTCTTC. This translates into CASSPGQGRGGTYNEQFF. Supplemented by reference TRBV5-1 and TRBJ2-1, the full variable domain reads KAGVTQTPRYLIKTRGQQVTLSCSPISGHRSVSWYQQTPGQGLQFLFEYFSETQRNKGNFPGRFSGRQFSNSRSEMNVSTLELGDSALYLCASSPGQGRGGTYNEQFFGPGTRLTVL.

This clone has a single count. An end of the junction differs from the germline gene, which may be a read error. The chain employs TRBV29-1 and TRBJ2-1; tentatively, D is TRBD2 (5 bases). Per the germline V gene, CDR1 is SQVTM and CDR2 is ANQGSEA. The CDR3 has 11 amino acids. The CDR3 region is CSVDYTRTGIF. The CDR3 bases are TGCAGCGTTGATTACACTCGGACTGGAATCTTC.

The chain joins TRBV6-6 to TRBJ1-1; 7 bases line up with TRBD1. CDR1 MNHNY and CDR2 SVGAGI come from the germline V gene (reference sequence). This CDR3 is built from 16 residues. J lost 1 base, V lost 3 bases, and 8 bases had no gene match. This CDR3 is CASSYPGDRKNTEAFF. Written as DNA, the CDR3 is TGTGCCAGCAGTTATCCCGGGGACAGAAAGAACACTGAAGCTTTCTTT.

The chain joins TRBV4-3 to TRBJ2-5, with unresolved D. V was cut by 0 bases and J by 4 bases, with 3 bases left in between. Germline V CDR1 and CDR2: LGHNA, YSLEER. The CDR3 sequence is 12 residues long. CDR3 sequence: CASSQDSETQYF. DNA of the CDR3: TGCGCCAGCAGCCAAGACTCAGAGACCCAGTACTTC.

V and J are TRBV11-3 and TRBJ1-1; D is undetermined. This CDR3 contains 15 residues. CDR1 is SGHNT, CDR2 YENEEA, per germline. V lost 3 bases, J lost 3 bases, and 14 bases lay in between. The CDR3 spells CASSFGGDLDTEAFF. In DNA, the CDR3 is TGTGCCAGCAGCTTTGGTGGGGATTTGGACACTGAAGCTTTCTTT. The full variable domain, its missing parts supplied by reference TRBV11-3 and TRBJ1-1, is EAGVVQSPRYKIIEKKQPVAFWCNPISGHNTLYWYLQNLGQGPELLIRYENEEAVDDSQLPKDRFSAERLKGVDSTLKIQPAELGDSAVYLCASSFGGDLDTEAFFGQGTRLTVV.